This is a list of T cell receptor beta chains from one sample in a study of blood T cell repertoires in COVID-19. Only in-frame clones appear in the TCRdb table, and some are missing; sequencing was by immunoSEQ multiplex PCR. The sample includes around 270,000 clones, 85% to 90% of them seen just once. Material for sequencing was peripheral blood. The receptors were gathered from a man aged 40-50 years with acute or convalescent COVID-19. Each CDR3 is given with its conserved first and last residue. The order of the fields is clone size, J gene, V gene, D gene, CDR3 protein, CDR3 DNA. The D gene is left open where the match is weak. Clone size is not always given. Where it is, it says once, few, many or a class for expanded clones.

abundance: once
j_gene: TRBJ1-2
v_gene: TRBV5-8
d_gene: -
CDR3aa: CASSLGGYGYTF
CDR3nt: TGTGCCAGCAGCCTCGGGGGCTATGGCTACACCTTC

abundance: -
j_gene: TRBJ2-7
v_gene: TRBV5-1
d_gene: -
CDR3aa: CASSSGVVGREQYF
CDR3nt: TGCGCCAGCAGCTCAGGGGTCGTAGGTAGGGAGCAGTACTTC

abundance: once
j_gene: TRBJ1-4
v_gene: TRBV2
d_gene: -
CDR3aa: CASILAGEKLFF
CDR3nt: TGTGCCAGCATCCTTGCGGGGGAAAAACTGTTTTTT

abundance: -
j_gene: TRBJ1-1
v_gene: TRBV7-8
d_gene: TRBD1
CDR3aa: CASSLAWTGRNTEAFF
CDR3nt: TGTGCCAGCAGCTTAGCGTGGACAGGTCGGAACACTGAAGCTTTCTTT

abundance: -
j_gene: TRBJ2-2
v_gene: TRBV5-1
d_gene: -
CDR3aa: CASRGQRLNTGELFF
CDR3nt: TGCGCCAGCAGGGGGCAGCGTTTGAACACCGGGGAGCTGTTTTTT

abundance: -
j_gene: TRBJ1-5
v_gene: TRBV20-1
d_gene: -
CDR3aa: CSDKGGPQHF
CDR3nt: TGCAGTGACAAAGGGGGGCCCCAGCATTTT

abundance: -
j_gene: TRBJ2-1
v_gene: TRBV21-1
d_gene: -
CDR3aa: CASKGERQGRDEQFF
CDR3nt: TGTGCCAGCAAGGGGGAGAGGCAGGGTCGCGATGAGCAGTTCTTC

abundance: -
j_gene: TRBJ2-3
v_gene: TRBV11-3
d_gene: -
CDR3aa: CASSMDTTRTDTQYF
CDR3nt: TGTGCCAGCAGCATGGACACGACTCGCACAGATACGCAGTATTTT

abundance: -
j_gene: TRBJ1-2
v_gene: TRBV6-4
d_gene: -
CDR3aa: CASSGDGESDGYTF
CDR3nt: TGTGCCAGCAGTGGAGACGGGGAATCCGATGGCTACACCTTC

abundance: -
j_gene: TRBJ2-2
v_gene: TRBV30
d_gene: -
CDR3aa: CAWEGQTGELFF
CDR3nt: TGTGCCTGGGAGGGTCAGACCGGGGAGCTGTTTTTT

abundance: -
j_gene: TRBJ1-5
v_gene: TRBV27
d_gene: -
CDR3aa: CASSPRGSNQPQHF
CDR3nt: TGTGCCAGCAGTCCGAGGGGGAGCAATCAGCCCCAGCATTTT

abundance: once
j_gene: TRBJ2-4
v_gene: TRBV28
d_gene: TRBD1
CDR3aa: CATWDRVNIQYF
CDR3nt: TGTGCCACTTGGGACAGGGTGAACATTCAGTACTTC

abundance: few
j_gene: TRBJ2-7
v_gene: TRBV15
d_gene: -
CDR3aa: CATSRDHGGPYEQYF
CDR3nt: TGTGCCACCAGCAGAGATCACGGGGGGCCCTACGAGCAGTACTTC

abundance: -
j_gene: TRBJ2-5
v_gene: TRBV5-6
d_gene: -
CDR3aa: CASSLVASQTQYF
CDR3nt: TGTGCCAGCAGCTTGGTGGCAAGTCAGACCCAGTACTTC

abundance: -
j_gene: TRBJ1-5
v_gene: TRBV12-3/TRBV12-4
d_gene: -
CDR3aa: CASSLRGYQPQHF
CDR3nt: TGTGCCAGCAGTTTACGCGGTTATCAGCCCCAGCATTTT

abundance: few
j_gene: TRBJ1-2
v_gene: TRBV24-1
d_gene: -
CDR3aa: CATSDPRSGFGYTF
CDR3nt: TGTGCCACCAGTGACCCCCGGTCGGGTTTCGGCTACACCTTC

abundance: -
j_gene: TRBJ1-2
v_gene: TRBV4-1
d_gene: -
CDR3aa: CASSPGHSSPNYGYTF
CDR3nt: TGCGCCAGCAGCCCGGGACATTCGAGTCCTAACTATGGCTACACCTTC

abundance: -
j_gene: TRBJ1-5
v_gene: TRBV7-2
d_gene: -
CDR3aa: CASTLGGGQPQHF
CDR3nt: TGTGCCAGCACCTTGGGGGGGGGTCAGCCCCAGCATTTT

abundance: few
j_gene: TRBJ1-5
v_gene: TRBV2
d_gene: TRBD1
CDR3aa: CASSSQGERNQPQHF
CDR3nt: TGTGCCAGCAGTTCACAGGGGGAGAGAAATCAGCCCCAGCATTTT

abundance: -
j_gene: TRBJ1-1
v_gene: TRBV6-5
d_gene: -
CDR3aa: CASRLTVYTEAFF
CDR3nt: TGTGCCAGCAGGTTGACAGTTTACACTGAAGCTTTCTTT

abundance: -
j_gene: TRBJ2-3
v_gene: TRBV2
d_gene: TRBD2
CDR3aa: CASSSRLAGEDTQYF
CDR3nt: TGTGCCAGCAGTTCCAGACTAGCGGGGGAGGATACGCAGTATTTT

abundance: -
j_gene: TRBJ2-3
v_gene: TRBV5-1
d_gene: -
CDR3aa: CASSFVRDFTDTQYF
CDR3nt: TGCGCCAGCAGCTTCGTCCGGGACTTCACAGATACGCAGTATTTT

abundance: -
j_gene: TRBJ2-5
v_gene: TRBV5-6
d_gene: -
CDR3aa: CASGRGSETQYF
CDR3nt: TGTGCCAGCGGCAGGGGTAGTGAGACCCAGTACTTC

abundance: -
j_gene: TRBJ1-1
v_gene: TRBV5-1
d_gene: -
CDR3aa: CASSFGESTEAFF
CDR3nt: TGCGCCAGCAGCTTCGGGGAAAGCACTGAAGCTTTCTTT

abundance: -
j_gene: TRBJ1-1
v_gene: TRBV2
d_gene: -
CDR3aa: CASSDRTGLMNTEAFF
CDR3nt: TGTGCCAGCAGTGACCGGACGGGGTTGATGAACACTGAAGCTTTCTTT

abundance: -
j_gene: TRBJ1-1
v_gene: TRBV12-5
d_gene: -
CDR3aa: CASGLFPGNEAFF
CDR3nt: TGTGCTAGTGGTTTGTTTCCGGGGAATGAAGCTTTCTTT

abundance: once
j_gene: TRBJ2-1
v_gene: TRBV2
d_gene: -
CDR3aa: CASSGGPGVEQFF
CDR3nt: TGTGCCAGCAGTGGAGGGCCCGGGGTTGAGCAGTTCTTC

abundance: -
j_gene: TRBJ1-4
v_gene: TRBV5-1
d_gene: TRBD1
CDR3aa: CASSSTGDNEKLFF
CDR3nt: TGCGCCAGCAGTTCAACAGGGGATAATGAAAAACTGTTTTTT

abundance: -
j_gene: TRBJ1-1
v_gene: TRBV5-1
d_gene: -
CDR3aa: CASSLGGGPLNTEAFF
CDR3nt: TGCGCCAGCAGCTTGGGCGGGGGACCGCTGAACACTGAAGCTTTCTTT

abundance: -
j_gene: TRBJ1-5
v_gene: TRBV4-1
d_gene: -
CDR3aa: CASSSKGEKQPQHF
CDR3nt: TGCGCCAGCAGTTCGAAGGGGGAGAAGCAGCCCCAGCATTTT

abundance: -
j_gene: TRBJ2-3
v_gene: TRBV3-1/TRBV3-2
d_gene: -
CDR3aa: CASSGSRVFADTQYF
CDR3nt: TGTGCCAGCAGCGGATCTCGGGTTTTTGCAGATACGCAGTATTTT

abundance: -
j_gene: TRBJ2-2
v_gene: TRBV27
d_gene: TRBD1
CDR3aa: CASTLKQGALGDTGELFF
CDR3nt: TGTGCCAGCACCCTAAAGCAGGGGGCATTAGGGGACACCGGGGAGCTGTTTTTT

abundance: -
j_gene: TRBJ2-7
v_gene: TRBV4-2
d_gene: TRBD2
CDR3aa: CASSPGEGGLYEQYF
CDR3nt: TGTGCCAGCAGCCCGGGGGAGGGCGGGTTATACGAGCAGTACTTC

abundance: -
j_gene: TRBJ2-7
v_gene: TRBV6-5
d_gene: -
CDR3aa: CASSYDFTYEQYF
CDR3nt: TGTGCCAGCAGTTACGACTTTACCTACGAGCAGTACTTC

abundance: -
j_gene: TRBJ1-4
v_gene: TRBV29-1
d_gene: TRBD1
CDR3aa: CSAQGAIHEKLFF
CDR3nt: TGCAGCGCACAGGGGGCGATTCATGAAAAACTGTTTTTT

abundance: -
j_gene: TRBJ2-1
v_gene: TRBV5-4
d_gene: TRBD2
CDR3aa: CASSPASGESSYNEQFF
CDR3nt: TGTGCCAGCAGCCCGGCTAGCGGGGAAAGCTCCTACAATGAGCAGTTCTTC

abundance: -
j_gene: TRBJ1-3
v_gene: TRBV2
d_gene: -
CDR3aa: CASSGLNGNTIYF
CDR3nt: TGTGCCAGCAGTGGACTGAATGGAAACACCATATATTTT

abundance: -
j_gene: TRBJ2-2
v_gene: TRBV7-8
d_gene: TRBD2
CDR3aa: CASSLSRLGLAGGSTGELFF
CDR3nt: TGTGCCAGCAGCTTGTCCCGGTTGGGATTAGCGGGGGGGTCGACCGGGGAGCTGTTTTTT

abundance: -
j_gene: TRBJ2-7
v_gene: TRBV5-6
d_gene: -
CDR3aa: CASSPGSPYEQYF
CDR3nt: TGTGCCAGCAGCCCGGGTTCTCCCTACGAGCAGTACTTC

abundance: -
j_gene: TRBJ1-6
v_gene: TRBV6-1
d_gene: TRBD1
CDR3aa: CASSERGQNNSPLHF
CDR3nt: TGTGCCAGCAGTGAACGGGGACAGAATAATTCACCCCTCCACTTT

abundance: -
j_gene: TRBJ2-1
v_gene: TRBV5-4
d_gene: TRBD1
CDR3aa: CASSSRRQGSKNEQFF
CDR3nt: TGTGCCAGCAGCTCTAGACGACAGGGGAGTAAGAATGAGCAGTTCTTC

abundance: -
j_gene: TRBJ2-2
v_gene: TRBV19
d_gene: -
CDR3aa: CASSFSSRTGELFF
CDR3nt: TGTGCCAGTAGTTTCTCATCAAGGACTGGGGAGCTGTTTTTT

abundance: -
j_gene: TRBJ2-1
v_gene: TRBV7-6
d_gene: -
CDR3aa: CASCEGGYNEQFF
CDR3nt: TGTGCCAGCTGTGAGGGCGGCTACAATGAGCAGTTCTTC

abundance: once
j_gene: TRBJ1-2
v_gene: TRBV29-1
d_gene: TRBD1
CDR3aa: CSAKGGGYTF
CDR3nt: TGCAGCGCTAAAGGGGGCGGCTACACCTTC

abundance: -
j_gene: TRBJ1-4
v_gene: TRBV7-2
d_gene: -
CDR3aa: CASSIPSDEKLFF
CDR3nt: TGTGCCAGCAGCATCCCCTCCGATGAAAAACTGTTTTTT

abundance: few
j_gene: TRBJ2-7
v_gene: TRBV19
d_gene: TRBD1
CDR3aa: CASSTDRWREQYF
CDR3nt: TGTGCCAGTAGTACGGACAGGTGGAGGGAGCAGTACTTC